The next 11 T cell receptor beta chains were all read from a single sample in a study of blood T cell repertoires in COVID-19. The assay was immunoSEQ multiplex PCR, and TCRdb's table has in-frame clones only and misses some. The table includes over 110,000 clones, over 70% detected once. Sequenced: PBMCs or T cells enriched from blood (not recorded which). These receptors all come from a man aged 45-65 years in a cohort exposed to, infected with or recovered from COVID-19 (not recorded which).

The rearrangement links TRBV28 to TRBJ1-3; D gene unclear. The CDR3 contains 12 residues. V gave up 7 bases and J gave up 8 bases, with 12 bases separating them. Per the germline V gene, CDR1 is MDHEN and CDR2 is SYDVKM. The CDR3 nucleotides are TGTGCCAGCACCGTGCCCGGAGACACCATATATTTT. Its protein product is CASTVPGDTIYF.

The genes are TRBV5-1 and TRBJ2-7; 12 bases map to TRBD2. The CDR3 runs to 18 residues. Trimming at V came to 0 bases and at J to 0 bases, leaving 7 bases not matched to a gene. CDR1 and CDR2 from the germline V gene are SGHRS and YFSETQ. The CDR3 here is CASSLDTSGRSSSYEQYF. For the CDR3, the DNA is TGCGCCAGCAGCTTGGACACTAGCGGGAGGTCGAGCTCCTACGAGCAGTACTTC.

The chain carries TRBV19 and TRBJ1-5; D is uncertain. This CDR3 region has 14 residues. Trimming took 6 bases from V and 4 from J, leaving 13 bases between them. Germline values: CDR1 LNHDA, CDR2 SQIVND (reference sequence). CDR3 amino acids: CASSLRPVNQPQHF. The CDR3 DNA reads as TGTGCCAGTAGCCTCCGCCCGGTAAATCAGCCCCAGCATTTT.

This rearrangement joins TRBV15 to TRBJ2-7; the D gene is possibly TRBD2 (6 bases). The CDR3 totals 15 residues. CDR1 is LNHNV, CDR2 YYDKDF, per germline (reference sequence). The V gene lost 0 bases and the J gene lost 7 bases, with 16 bases spanning the gap. The CDR3 sequence: CATSRDKGLPTEQYF. The CDR3 region has the DNA TGTGCCACCAGCAGAGATAAAGGACTACCTACGGAGCAGTACTTC.

The rearrangement joins TRBV10-3 to TRBJ2-5; 10 bases fit TRBD2. The germline CDR1 and CDR2 sequences are ENHRY and SYGVKD. V lost 4 bases and J lost 5; bases outside the gene matches: 7. This CDR3 has 15 amino acids. The CDR3 protein is CAISGASGGGETQYF. The CDR3 nucleotides are TGTGCCATCAGTGGGGCTAGCGGGGGTGGGGAGACCCAGTACTTC.

V usage is TRBV7-2 and J usage is TRBJ1-2; D is unclear. This CDR3 contains 14 residues. V was clipped by 5 bases and J by 0 bases, with 10 bases between them. CDR1 and CDR2 from the germline V gene are SGHTA and FQGNSA. The CDR3 sequence: CASSASAANYGYTF. CDR3 sequence (DNA): TGTGCCAGCAGCGCAAGCGCAGCTAACTATGGCTACACCTTC.

This chain uses TRBV7-9 with TRBJ1-4; D gene ambiguous. V dropped 5 bases and J dropped 0 bases, with 7 bases sitting between them. The germline V gene encodes CDR1 SEHNR and CDR2 FQNEAQ (reference sequence). The CDR3 is 14 amino acids. CDR3 sequence reads: CASSRFATNEKLFF. In nucleotides, the CDR3 is TGTGCCAGCAGCCGTTTTGCAACTAATGAAAAACTGTTTTTT.

The chain recombines TRBV6-1 with TRBJ1-2; a possible D gene is TRBD1 (5 bases). The CDR3 runs 14 residues. Per the germline V gene, CDR1 is MNHNS and CDR2 is SASEGT. V lost 0 bases and J 2 bases, leaving 7 bases between the germline ends. As DNA, the CDR3 is TGTGCCAGCAGTGAAGCACGGGGGAACTATGGCTACACCTTC. Its protein product is CASSEARGNYGYTF.

The chain has TRBV10-1 and TRBJ2-5; 10 bases align to TRBD1. Germline-derived CDR1 and CDR2 are WNHNN and SYGVQD (reference sequence). CDR3 length: 14 amino acids. J was trimmed by 4 bases and V by 4 bases; bases with no gene match: 3. CDR3 sequence (DNA): TGCGCCAGCAGTGCCGGGACAGGGGTAGAGACCCAGTACTTC. Translated, it gives CASSAGTGVETQYF.

V usage is TRBV6-5 and J usage is TRBJ1-6, with 9 positions matching TRBD1. The CDR3 runs 14 residues. Per the germline V gene, CDR1 is MNHEY and CDR2 is SVGAGI. V was clipped by 5 bases and J by 7 bases; unmatched bases: 3. The CDR3 region is CASSPGTGNSPLHF. CDR3 DNA: TGTGCCAGCAGTCCCGGGACAGGGAATTCACCCCTCCACTTT.

The V and J genes are TRBV5-5 and TRBJ2-2; D perhaps matches TRBD2 (5 bases). There are 15 residues in the CDR3. The V and J ends lost 7 bases and 1 base respectively, with 14 bases between them. The germline CDR1 and CDR2 sequences are SGHKS and YYEKEE (reference sequence). The CDR3 nucleotides are TGTGCCAGCCGTGTTCCGAGGGTGAACACCGGGGAGCTGTTTTTT. Protein product: CASRVPRVNTGELFF. The complete variable domain, with remaining parts taken from reference TRBV5-5 and TRBJ2-2, reads DAGVTQSPTHLIKTRGQQVTLRCSPISGHKSVSWYQQVLGQGPQFIFQYYEKEERGRGNFPDRFSARQFPNYSSELNVNALLLGDSALYLCASRVPRVNTGELFFGEGSRLTVL.